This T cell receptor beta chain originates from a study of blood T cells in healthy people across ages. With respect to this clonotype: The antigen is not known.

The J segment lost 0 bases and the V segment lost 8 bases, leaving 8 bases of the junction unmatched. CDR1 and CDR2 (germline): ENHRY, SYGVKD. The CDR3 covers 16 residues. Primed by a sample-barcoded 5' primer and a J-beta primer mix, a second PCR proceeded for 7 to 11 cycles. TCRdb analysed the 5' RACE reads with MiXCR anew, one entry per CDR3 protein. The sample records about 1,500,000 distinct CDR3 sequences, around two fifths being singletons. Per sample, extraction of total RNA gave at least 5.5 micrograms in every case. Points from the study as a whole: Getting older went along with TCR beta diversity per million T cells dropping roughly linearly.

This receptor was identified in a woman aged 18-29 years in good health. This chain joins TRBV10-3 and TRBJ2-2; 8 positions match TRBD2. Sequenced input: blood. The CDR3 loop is CAIPSGGLTNTGELFF. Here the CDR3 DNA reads TGTGCCATCCCGAGCGGGGGACTTACGAACACCGGGGAGCTGTTTTTT.